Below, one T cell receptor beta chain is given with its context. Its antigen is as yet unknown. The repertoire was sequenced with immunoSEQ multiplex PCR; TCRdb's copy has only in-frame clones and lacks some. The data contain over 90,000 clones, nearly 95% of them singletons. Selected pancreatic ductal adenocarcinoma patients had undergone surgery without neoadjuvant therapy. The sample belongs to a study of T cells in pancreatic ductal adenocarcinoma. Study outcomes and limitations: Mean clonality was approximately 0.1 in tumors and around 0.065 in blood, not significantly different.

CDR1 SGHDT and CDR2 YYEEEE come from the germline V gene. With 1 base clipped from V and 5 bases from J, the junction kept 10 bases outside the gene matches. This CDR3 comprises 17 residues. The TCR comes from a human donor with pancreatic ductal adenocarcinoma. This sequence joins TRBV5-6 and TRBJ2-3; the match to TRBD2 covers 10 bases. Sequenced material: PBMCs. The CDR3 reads CASSLISGRASKDTQYF. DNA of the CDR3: TGTGCCAGCAGCTTGATAAGCGGGAGGGCCTCGAAAGATACGCAGTATTTT. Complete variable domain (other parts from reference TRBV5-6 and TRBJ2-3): DAGVTQSPTHLIKTRGQQVTLRCSPKSGHDTVSWYQQALGQGPQFIFQYYEEEERQRGNFPDRFSGHQFPNYSSELNVNALLLGDSALYLCASSLISGRASKDTQYFGPGTRLTVL.